The clone carrying this T cell receptor beta chain is a singleton in its sample. Its antigen remains unidentified. The sample is drawn from a study of OX40 agonist ivuxolimab in advanced cancers. Study overall: Patients were dosed with the agonistic anti-OX40 (CD134) antibody ivuxolimab. Every patient in dose escalation had hepatocellular carcinoma, melanoma, renal cell or head and neck cancer. The study's findings and limits: Some patients who did not respond also had low normalized T-cell clonal expansion. Both blood CD4+ and CD8+ T cells showed clonal growth by week 6 at 0.1 to 3.0 mg/kg.

Germline V CDR1 and CDR2: SGHNT, YYREEE (reference sequence). The junction had 9 bases not matched to a gene; V was cut back by 0 bases and J by 1 base. The CDR3 has 17 amino acids. Some clones are missing from TCRdb's copy, which holds only in-frame ones; the method was immunoSEQ multiplex PCR. Of approximately 40,000 clones listed, 80% to 95% are singletons. The rearrangement uses TRBV5-4 and TRBJ1-1, with 7 bases lining up with TRBD1. The source material was CD4+ or CD8+ T cells sorted from blood, sampled in a trial of the OX40 agonist ivuxolimab. This TCR came from an adult with an advanced solid tumor such as melanoma, head and neck, liver or kidney cancer. CDR3 amino acids: CASSLGFPTGTNTEAFF. CDR3 in DNA: TGTGCCAGCAGCTTGGGTTTCCCGACAGGGACGAACACTGAAGCTTTCTTT.